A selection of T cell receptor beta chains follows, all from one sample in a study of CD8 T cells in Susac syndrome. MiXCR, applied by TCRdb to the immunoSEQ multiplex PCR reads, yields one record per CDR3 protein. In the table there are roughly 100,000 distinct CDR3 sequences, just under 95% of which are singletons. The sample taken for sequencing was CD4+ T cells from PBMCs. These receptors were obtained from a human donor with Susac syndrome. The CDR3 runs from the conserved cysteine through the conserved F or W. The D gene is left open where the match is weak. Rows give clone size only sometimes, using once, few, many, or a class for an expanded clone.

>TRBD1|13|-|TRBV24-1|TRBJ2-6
TGTGGGACAGGGAGCTCTGGGGCCAACGTCCTGACTTTC
CGTGSSGANVLTF
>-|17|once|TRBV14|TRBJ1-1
TGTGCCAGCAGCCAAGTAGGTAACTACGGTCGAGCCACTGAAGCTTTCTTT
CASSQVGNYGRATEAFF
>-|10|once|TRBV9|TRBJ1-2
TGTGCCAGCAGTGGAGGTGGCTACACCTTC
CASSGGGYTF
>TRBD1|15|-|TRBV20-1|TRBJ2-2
TGCAGTGCTTTTCGTCGGGACAGCCGAACCGGGGAGCTGTTTTTT
CSAFRRDSRTGELFF
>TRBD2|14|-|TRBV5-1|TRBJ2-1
TGCGCCAGCGGAACTAGCGGGGGAGGCTATGAGCAGTTCTTC
CASGTSGGGYEQFF
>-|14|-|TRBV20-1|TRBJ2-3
TGCAGTGCTAGGCCTGCCGGGCTGCAAGATACGCAGTATTTT
CSARPAGLQDTQYF
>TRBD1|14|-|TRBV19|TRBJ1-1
TGTGCCTCGTGGGACAGGGCCTCGGGGACTGAAGCTTTCTTT
CASWDRASGTEAFF
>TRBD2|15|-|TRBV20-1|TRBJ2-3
TGCAGTGCTGGTGAGCGGGGGGGCCTTACAGATACGCAGTATTTT
CSAGERGGLTDTQYF
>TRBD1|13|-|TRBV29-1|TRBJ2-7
TGCAGCGTTTACGGACAGGGGGATTACGAGCAGTACTTC
CSVYGQGDYEQYF
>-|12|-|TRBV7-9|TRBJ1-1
TGTGCCAGCAGCTTAAGTCGGGATGAAGCTTTCTTT
CASSLSRDEAFF
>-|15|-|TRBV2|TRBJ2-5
TGTGCCAGCAGTGAATCGGGCATCCGGCAAGAGACCCAGTACTTC
CASSESGIRQETQYF
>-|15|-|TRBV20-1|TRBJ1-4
TGCAGTGCTAGAGATCTCGGGGTGGCTAATGAAAAACTGTTTTTT
CSARDLGVANEKLFF
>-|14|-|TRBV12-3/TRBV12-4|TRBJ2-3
TGTGCCAGCACTGAGAGGGGTTCGACAGATACGCAGTATTTT
CASTERGSTDTQYF
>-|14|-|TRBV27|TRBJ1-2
TGTGCCAGCCTTCCCCACCCCCGGGCCTATGGCTACACCTTC
CASLPHPRAYGYTF
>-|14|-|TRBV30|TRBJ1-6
TGTGCCTGGACGACCAACGGGTTTAATTCACCCCTCCACTTT
CAWTTNGFNSPLHF
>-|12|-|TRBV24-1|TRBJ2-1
TGTGCCACCAGGGGGGCCGCCGGGGAGCAGTTCTTC
CATRGAAGEQFF
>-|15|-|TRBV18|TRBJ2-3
TGTGCCAGCTCACCACTGTCGACTCGCACAGATACGCAGTATTTT
CASSPLSTRTDTQYF
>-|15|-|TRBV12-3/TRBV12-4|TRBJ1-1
TGTGCCAGCAGTTTAGGGGTCGGCATGAACACTGAAGCTTTCTTT
CASSLGVGMNTEAFF
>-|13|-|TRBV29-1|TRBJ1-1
TGCAGCGTTGAAGAATGGGAGAACACTGAAGCTTTCTTT
CSVEEWENTEAFF
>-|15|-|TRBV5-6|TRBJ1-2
TGTGCCAGCAGCCCAGCGCCACAGGGAAACTATGGCTACACCTTC
CASSPAPQGNYGYTF
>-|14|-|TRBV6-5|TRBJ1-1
TGTGCCAGCAGTTACGAAGGCGGGAACACTGAAGCTTTCTTT
CASSYEGGNTEAFF
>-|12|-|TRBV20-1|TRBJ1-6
TGCAGTGCCACTTCGGCAAATTCACCCCTCCACTTT
CSATSANSPLHF
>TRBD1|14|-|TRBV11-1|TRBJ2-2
TGTGCCAGCAGGCGTGACAGGGGGCCCGGGGAGCTGTTTTTT
CASRRDRGPGELFF
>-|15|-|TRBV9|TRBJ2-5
TGTGCCAGCAGTGCTACAGGAGGGTATCAAGAGACCCAGTACTTC
CASSATGGYQETQYF
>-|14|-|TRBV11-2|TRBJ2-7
TGTGCCAGCAGCCTACAGGGAGGGAACGACGAGCAGTACTTC
CASSLQGGNDEQYF
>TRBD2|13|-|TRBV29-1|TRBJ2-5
TGCAGCGTGACTAGCGGGGGGCGAGAGACCCAGTACTTC
CSVTSGGRETQYF
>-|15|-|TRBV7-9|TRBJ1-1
TGTGCCAGCAGCTTCCCCGGGAGAGGGAACACTGAAGCTTTCTTT
CASSFPGRGNTEAFF
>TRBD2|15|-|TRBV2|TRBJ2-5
TGTGCCAGCAACAAAGCGGGGGAAAGAGAAGAGACCCAGTACTTC
CASNKAGEREETQYF
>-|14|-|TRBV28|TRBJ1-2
TGTGCCAGCGGCCCACCGACAGCGAGCTATGGCTACACCTTC
CASGPPTASYGYTF
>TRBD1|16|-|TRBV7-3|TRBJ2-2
TGTGCCAGCAGCATACAGGGGGCTGGCAATGGCGGGGAGCTGTTTTTT
CASSIQGAGNGGELFF
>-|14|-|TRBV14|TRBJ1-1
TGTGCCAGCAGCCAAGGCAGGGCGAACACTGAAGCTTTCTTT
CASSQGRANTEAFF
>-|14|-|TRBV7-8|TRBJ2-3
TGTGCCAGCAGCTTACGGCAGGGGACAGATACGCAGTATTTT
CASSLRQGTDTQYF
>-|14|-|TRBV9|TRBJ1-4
TGTGCCAGCAGCGTAGGGGACGGGAATGAAAAACTGTTTTTT
CASSVGDGNEKLFF
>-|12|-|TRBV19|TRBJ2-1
TGTGCCAGTAGTACAGGGGTTAATGAGCAGTTCTTC
CASSTGVNEQFF
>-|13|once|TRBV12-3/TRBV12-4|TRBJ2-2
TGTGCCAGCAGTTTAGTGGAAACCGGGGAGCTGTTTTTT
CASSLVETGELFF
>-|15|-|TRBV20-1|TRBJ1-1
TGCAGTGCTAGGGTTTTTGGGGGCAAGAACACTGAAGCTTTCTTT
CSARVFGGKNTEAFF
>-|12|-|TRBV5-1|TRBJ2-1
TGCGCCAGCAGCTTCTCCAGGGATGAGCAGTTCTTC
CASSFSRDEQFF
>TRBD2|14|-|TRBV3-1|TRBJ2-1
TGTGCCAGCAGCCGCGGTTCGGGGGGCAATGAGCAGTTCTTC
CASSRGSGGNEQFF
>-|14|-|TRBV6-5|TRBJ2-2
TGTGCCAGCAGGCGCAGCCCAAACACCGGGGAGCTGTTTTTT
CASRRSPNTGELFF
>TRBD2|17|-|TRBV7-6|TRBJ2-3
TGTGCCAGCAGCTTAGGAACTAGCGGGGGCCGCACAGATACGCAGTATTTT
CASSLGTSGGRTDTQYF
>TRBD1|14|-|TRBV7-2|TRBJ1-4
TGTGCCAGCAGCTCGACAGGGGAGAGAGAAAAACTGTTTTTT
CASSSTGEREKLFF
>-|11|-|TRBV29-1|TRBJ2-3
TGCAGCCCGGTGACCGCAGATACGCAGTATTTT
CSPVTADTQYF
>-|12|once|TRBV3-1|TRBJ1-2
TGTGCCAGCAGCCTAAACACCTATGGCTACACCTTC
CASSLNTYGYTF
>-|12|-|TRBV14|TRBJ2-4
TGTGCCAGCAGCCACACAGAAAACATTCAGTACTTC
CASSHTENIQYF
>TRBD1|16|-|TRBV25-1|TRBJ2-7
TGTGCCAGCAGTGATAGGGCCCGGGGACAGGGCTACGAGCAGTACTTC
CASSDRARGQGYEQYF
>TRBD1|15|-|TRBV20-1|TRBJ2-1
TGCAGTGCTCCCAATCACAGGGGAATAGACAATGAGCAGTTCTTC
CSAPNHRGIDNEQFF
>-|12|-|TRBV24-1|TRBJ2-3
TGTGCCACCAGTGGACGCCGAGATACGCAGTATTTT
CATSGRRDTQYF
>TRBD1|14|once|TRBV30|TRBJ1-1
TGTGCCTGGGGAGGTGACAGGGTCAACACTGAAGCTTTCTTT
CAWGGDRVNTEAFF
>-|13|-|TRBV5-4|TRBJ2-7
TGTGCCAGCAGCTCGAGGACGGGTTTGGAGCAGTACTTC
CASSSRTGLEQYF
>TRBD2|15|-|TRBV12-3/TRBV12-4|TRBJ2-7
TGTGCCAGCAGTTCTAGCGGGGGGGGTCTCCACGAGCAGTACTTC
CASSSSGGGLHEQYF
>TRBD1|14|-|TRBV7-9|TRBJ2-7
TGTGCCAGCAGCCCTGGGGGACAGGGGTACGAGCAGTACTTC
CASSPGGQGYEQYF
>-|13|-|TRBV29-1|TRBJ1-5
TGCAGCGTTGGCGAAAATAGCAATCAGCCCCAGCATTTT
CSVGENSNQPQHF
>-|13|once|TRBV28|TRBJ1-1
TGTGCCAGCTACTCATCGGTGAACACTGAAGCTTTCTTT
CASYSSVNTEAFF